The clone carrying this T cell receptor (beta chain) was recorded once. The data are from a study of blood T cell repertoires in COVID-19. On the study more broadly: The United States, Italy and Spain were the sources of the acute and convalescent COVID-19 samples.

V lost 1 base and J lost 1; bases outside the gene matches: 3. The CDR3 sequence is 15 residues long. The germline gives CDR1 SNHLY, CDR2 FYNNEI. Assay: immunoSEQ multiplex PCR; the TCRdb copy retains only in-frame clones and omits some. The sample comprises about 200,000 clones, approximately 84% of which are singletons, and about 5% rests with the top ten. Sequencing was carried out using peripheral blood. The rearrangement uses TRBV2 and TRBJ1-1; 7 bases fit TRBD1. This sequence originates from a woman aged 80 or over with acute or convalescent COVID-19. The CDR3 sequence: CASSEVGTANTEAFF. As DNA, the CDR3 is TGTGCCAGCAGTGAAGTAGGGACAGCGAACACTGAAGCTTTCTTT.